Listed below are T cell receptor beta chains from one sample, sequenced in a study of vaccination and CD4 T cells after COVID-19. These receptors' targets are unknown. TCRdb re-derived calls from the PCR reads in MiXCR, one entry per CDR3 protein. The sample records roughly 20,000 distinct CDR3 sequences, approximately 53% being singletons. What was sequenced was CD4+ T cells from blood, cultured in vitro. The source is a human donor who had recovered from COVID-19. The CDR3 runs from the conserved cysteine through the conserved F or W. Fields, in order: V gene, D gene, clone size, J gene, CDR3 protein, CDR3 DNA. D genes are given only for firm matches. Size is omitted from some rows. Given values are once, few, many or a class for expanded clones.

V gene: TRBV18; D gene: TRBD1; clone size: once; J gene: TRBJ1-1; CDR3 protein: CASSPSVQGSRTEAFF; CDR3 DNA: TGTGCCAGCTCACCGTCGGTACAGGGGTCTCGAACTGAAGCTTTCTTT
V gene: TRBV25-1; D gene: -; clone size: -; J gene: TRBJ1-2; CDR3 protein: CASSDGENYGYTF; CDR3 DNA: TGTGCCAGCAGTGACGGGGAAAACTATGGCTACACCTTC
V gene: TRBV11-3; D gene: -; clone size: few; J gene: TRBJ1-1; CDR3 protein: CASSLQGNTEAFF; CDR3 DNA: TGTGCCAGCAGCTTACAGGGGAACACTGAAGCTTTCTTT
V gene: TRBV10-3; D gene: -; clone size: few; J gene: TRBJ2-2; CDR3 protein: CAIRRGPGELFF; CDR3 DNA: TGTGCCATCAGGAGGGGTCCCGGGGAGCTGTTTTTT
V gene: TRBV7-2; D gene: -; clone size: -; J gene: TRBJ1-1; CDR3 protein: CASSLERTREAFF; CDR3 DNA: TGTGCCAGCAGCTTAGAACGGACCAGGGAAGCTTTCTTT
V gene: TRBV19; D gene: TRBD1; clone size: few; J gene: TRBJ1-5; CDR3 protein: CASSLGTGGNQPQHF; CDR3 DNA: TGTGCCAGTAGTTTGGGGACAGGGGGAAATCAGCCCCAGCATTTT
V gene: TRBV19; D gene: -; clone size: -; J gene: TRBJ1-3; CDR3 protein: CASSIDQRGNTIYF; CDR3 DNA: TGTGCCAGTAGTATAGATCAGCGTGGAAACACCATATATTTT
V gene: TRBV10-1; D gene: TRBD1; clone size: -; J gene: TRBJ2-2; CDR3 protein: CASGMRGQSVGELFF; CDR3 DNA: TGCGCCAGCGGTATGAGGGGGCAGTCGGTCGGGGAGCTGTTTTTT
V gene: TRBV7-8; D gene: TRBD2; clone size: -; J gene: TRBJ2-7; CDR3 protein: CASRNYGGSPYEQYF; CDR3 DNA: TGTGCCAGCAGAAATTACGGCGGGAGCCCGTACGAGCAGTACTTC
V gene: TRBV5-5; D gene: -; clone size: once; J gene: TRBJ2-1; CDR3 protein: CASSLPSGSNEQFF; CDR3 DNA: TGTGCCAGCAGCTTGCCGAGCGGCTCTAATGAGCAGTTCTTC
V gene: TRBV24-1; D gene: -; clone size: -; J gene: TRBJ2-7; CDR3 protein: CATSDGQAVSYEQYF; CDR3 DNA: TGTGCCACCAGTGATGGACAAGCCGTCTCCTACGAGCAGTACTTC
V gene: TRBV11-2; D gene: -; clone size: -; J gene: TRBJ1-1; CDR3 protein: CASSSSQAVNTEAFF; CDR3 DNA: TGTGCCAGCAGCTCCAGCCAGGCGGTGAACACTGAAGCTTTCTTT
V gene: TRBV7-8; D gene: -; clone size: -; J gene: TRBJ1-1; CDR3 protein: CASLLGTEAFF; CDR3 DNA: TGTGCCAGCCTGTTGGGTACTGAAGCTTTCTTT
V gene: TRBV3-1; D gene: TRBD1; clone size: once; J gene: TRBJ1-5; CDR3 protein: CASSPGQGAGQPQHF; CDR3 DNA: TGTGCCAGCAGCCCCGGACAGGGGGCTGGACAGCCCCAGCATTTT
V gene: TRBV12-3/TRBV12-4; D gene: -; clone size: -; J gene: TRBJ2-1; CDR3 protein: CASVPTRLDEQFF; CDR3 DNA: TGTGCCAGCGTCCCGACTAGATTGGATGAGCAGTTCTTC
V gene: TRBV20-1; D gene: -; clone size: few; J gene: TRBJ1-2; CDR3 protein: CSARGDLGYGYTF; CDR3 DNA: TGCAGTGCTAGGGGAGACCTGGGCTATGGCTACACCTTC
V gene: TRBV20-1; D gene: -; clone size: -; J gene: TRBJ2-7; CDR3 protein: CSATGPEPYEQYF; CDR3 DNA: TGCAGTGCTACTGGACCGGAACCCTACGAGCAGTACTTC
V gene: TRBV28; D gene: -; clone size: -; J gene: TRBJ1-2; CDR3 protein: CASSFPVGDGYTF; CDR3 DNA: TGTGCCAGCAGTTTCCCGGTAGGGGATGGCTACACCTTC
V gene: TRBV20-1; D gene: -; clone size: -; J gene: TRBJ2-7; CDR3 protein: CSARTGHASSYEQYF; CDR3 DNA: TGCAGTGCTAGGACGGGACACGCAAGCTCCTACGAGCAGTACTTC
V gene: TRBV7-2; D gene: -; clone size: -; J gene: TRBJ2-1; CDR3 protein: CAAQRGGSSYNEQFF; CDR3 DNA: TGTGCCGCCCAGAGAGGGGGGAGCTCCTACAATGAGCAGTTCTTC
V gene: TRBV21-1; D gene: -; clone size: -; J gene: TRBJ2-2; CDR3 protein: CASGRGTSGSLLGRIGELFF; CDR3 DNA: TGTGCCAGCGGGCGGGGGACTAGCGGGAGCCTTCTCGGGCGGATCGGGGAGCTGTTTTTT
V gene: TRBV5-4; D gene: -; clone size: once; J gene: TRBJ1-1; CDR3 protein: CASSLRPDLNTEAFF; CDR3 DNA: TGTGCCAGCAGCTTGCGGCCTGATTTGAACACTGAAGCTTTCTTT
V gene: TRBV6-2/TRBV6-3; D gene: -; clone size: -; J gene: TRBJ1-6; CDR3 protein: CASSRGGSSYNSPLHF; CDR3 DNA: TGTGCCAGCAGCCGGGGTGGGAGCTCCTATAATTCACCCCTCCACTTT
V gene: TRBV20-1; D gene: -; clone size: few; J gene: TRBJ1-1; CDR3 protein: CSASPQMNTEAFF; CDR3 DNA: TGCAGTGCTAGCCCACAGATGAACACTGAAGCTTTCTTT
V gene: TRBV19; D gene: TRBD1; clone size: -; J gene: TRBJ1-1; CDR3 protein: CASSIQDRWNTEAFF; CDR3 DNA: TGTGCCAGTAGTATACAGGACAGGTGGAACACTGAAGCTTTCTTT
V gene: TRBV20-1; D gene: TRBD1; clone size: -; J gene: TRBJ1-2; CDR3 protein: CSASIGGQGPFYGYTF; CDR3 DNA: TGCAGTGCTAGTATAGGGGGACAGGGCCCTTTCTATGGCTACACCTTC
V gene: TRBV30; D gene: -; clone size: -; J gene: TRBJ1-2; CDR3 protein: CAWSDPRGAGGYTF; CDR3 DNA: TGTGCCTGGAGTGACCCCCGAGGGGCGGGTGGCTACACCTTC
V gene: TRBV28; D gene: TRBD1; clone size: -; J gene: TRBJ1-2; CDR3 protein: CASSFPGQGINGYTF; CDR3 DNA: TGTGCCAGCAGTTTTCCGGGACAGGGGATAAATGGCTACACCTTC
V gene: TRBV15; D gene: -; clone size: few; J gene: TRBJ2-3; CDR3 protein: CATSRGTQGITDTQYF; CDR3 DNA: TGTGCCACCAGCAGAGGGACCCAGGGGATCACAGATACGCAGTATTTT
V gene: TRBV6-2/TRBV6-3; D gene: -; clone size: few; J gene: TRBJ1-5; CDR3 protein: CATTSPGNQPQHF; CDR3 DNA: TGTGCCACCACCTCCCCCGGGAATCAGCCCCAGCATTTT
V gene: TRBV27; D gene: TRBD1; clone size: few; J gene: TRBJ2-7; CDR3 protein: CASSVQGSYEQYF; CDR3 DNA: TGTGCCAGCAGTGTACAGGGGTCCTACGAGCAGTACTTC
V gene: TRBV27; D gene: TRBD1; clone size: -; J gene: TRBJ2-7; CDR3 protein: CASSPSTGTAKGYEQYF; CDR3 DNA: TGTGCCAGCAGTCCCTCTACCGGGACAGCCAAGGGCTACGAGCAGTACTTC
V gene: TRBV6-1; D gene: -; clone size: few; J gene: TRBJ1-3; CDR3 protein: CASRGQLSGNTIYF; CDR3 DNA: TGTGCCAGCAGAGGGCAGCTCTCTGGAAACACCATATATTTT
V gene: TRBV29-1; D gene: TRBD2; clone size: -; J gene: TRBJ2-3; CDR3 protein: CSVGGGVGTDTQYF; CDR3 DNA: TGCAGCGTGGGGGGGGGAGTTGGGACAGATACGCAGTATTTT
V gene: TRBV6-1; D gene: TRBD1; clone size: -; J gene: TRBJ1-2; CDR3 protein: CASRTGQDHYGYTF; CDR3 DNA: TGTGCCAGCAGAACCGGACAGGACCACTATGGCTACACCTTC
V gene: TRBV19; D gene: TRBD2; clone size: -; J gene: TRBJ2-5; CDR3 protein: CASSSSRERGETQYF; CDR3 DNA: TGTGCCAGTAGTAGTTCCCGGGAGCGGGGGGAGACCCAGTACTTC
V gene: TRBV19; D gene: -; clone size: -; J gene: TRBJ2-1; CDR3 protein: CASSIGTAYNEQFF; CDR3 DNA: TGTGCCAGTAGTATCGGTACCGCTTACAATGAGCAGTTCTTC
V gene: TRBV29-1; D gene: -; clone size: -; J gene: TRBJ2-3; CDR3 protein: CSVGDTQYF; CDR3 DNA: TGCAGCGTAGGAGATACGCAGTATTTT
V gene: TRBV11-2; D gene: TRBD2; clone size: -; J gene: TRBJ2-5; CDR3 protein: CASSFVREGRKTQYF; CDR3 DNA: TGTGCCAGCAGCTTTGTTCGGGAGGGCCGGAAGACCCAGTACTTC
V gene: TRBV18; D gene: TRBD1; clone size: -; J gene: TRBJ1-2; CDR3 protein: CASSRDREHYGYTF; CDR3 DNA: TGTGCCAGCTCGAGAGACAGGGAGCACTATGGCTACACCTTC
V gene: TRBV20-1; D gene: TRBD1; clone size: -; J gene: TRBJ1-2; CDR3 protein: CSAPDRVDGYTF; CDR3 DNA: TGCAGTGCCCCGGACAGGGTGGATGGCTACACCTTC
V gene: TRBV7-9; D gene: TRBD2; clone size: -; J gene: TRBJ2-7; CDR3 protein: CASSLALAGGSEQYF; CDR3 DNA: TGTGCCAGCAGCTTAGCGCTAGCGGGAGGCTCGGAGCAGTACTTC
V gene: TRBV12-3/TRBV12-4; D gene: -; clone size: -; J gene: TRBJ2-3; CDR3 protein: CASSKGEGQDGTDTQYF; CDR3 DNA: TGTGCCAGTAGTAAGGGGGAGGGCCAGGACGGCACAGATACGCAGTATTTT
V gene: TRBV4-2; D gene: -; clone size: -; J gene: TRBJ2-2; CDR3 protein: CASSQDIAGELFF; CDR3 DNA: TGTGCCAGCAGCCAAGATATTGCCGGGGAGCTGTTTTTT
V gene: TRBV10-3; D gene: -; clone size: -; J gene: TRBJ1-5; CDR3 protein: CAISESLPGSQPQHF; CDR3 DNA: TGTGCCATCAGTGAGTCTCTCCCGGGATCTCAGCCCCAGCATTTT
V gene: TRBV20-1; D gene: TRBD1; clone size: -; J gene: TRBJ1-1; CDR3 protein: CSAGGDRGITEAFF; CDR3 DNA: TGCAGTGCCGGCGGGGACAGGGGTATAACTGAAGCTTTCTTT
V gene: TRBV6-1; D gene: -; clone size: -; J gene: TRBJ1-2; CDR3 protein: CASSEGTLYVVHYGYTF; CDR3 DNA: TGTGCCAGCAGTGAAGGCACACTCTACGTCGTGCACTATGGCTACACCTTC
V gene: TRBV2; D gene: -; clone size: -; J gene: TRBJ1-5; CDR3 protein: CASKIQGNQPQHF; CDR3 DNA: TGTGCCAGCAAGATACAGGGAAATCAGCCCCAGCATTTT
V gene: TRBV19; D gene: -; clone size: few; J gene: TRBJ2-2; CDR3 protein: CASRIPYTGELFF; CDR3 DNA: TGTGCCAGTAGAATACCTTACACCGGGGAGCTGTTTTTT
V gene: TRBV27; D gene: -; clone size: -; J gene: TRBJ1-5; CDR3 protein: CASSPGPTATQHF; CDR3 DNA: TGTGCCAGCAGTCCAGGACCTACGGCGACCCAGCATTTT
V gene: TRBV7-9; D gene: TRBD2; clone size: -; J gene: TRBJ2-3; CDR3 protein: CASRKGLAGGLRTDTQYF; CDR3 DNA: TGTGCCAGCAGAAAAGGACTAGCGGGAGGGCTAAGGACAGATACGCAGTATTTT
V gene: TRBV24-1; D gene: TRBD2; clone size: -; J gene: TRBJ2-3; CDR3 protein: CATSEGTSFTDTQYF; CDR3 DNA: TGTGCCACCAGTGAGGGGACTAGCTTCACAGATACGCAGTATTTT
V gene: TRBV20-1; D gene: -; clone size: -; J gene: TRBJ2-7; CDR3 protein: CSATWGLPGYEQYF; CDR3 DNA: TGCAGTGCGACCTGGGGACTCCCTGGCTACGAGCAGTACTTC
V gene: TRBV2; D gene: -; clone size: -; J gene: TRBJ1-1; CDR3 protein: CASSGEFNTEAFF; CDR3 DNA: TGTGCCAGCAGTGGAGAGTTCAACACTGAAGCTTTCTTT
V gene: TRBV20-1; D gene: -; clone size: -; J gene: TRBJ1-2; CDR3 protein: CSAPLDSAGYTF; CDR3 DNA: TGCAGTGCTCCACTCGACTCCGCTGGCTACACCTTC
V gene: TRBV20-1; D gene: -; clone size: -; J gene: TRBJ2-7; CDR3 protein: CSARPPRDLRGEQYF; CDR3 DNA: TGCAGTGCTAGACCCCCCCGGGACCTTCGGGGTGAGCAGTACTTC
V gene: TRBV28; D gene: -; clone size: few; J gene: TRBJ1-4; CDR3 protein: CASTPDRWEKLFF; CDR3 DNA: TGTGCCAGCACCCCCGACAGATGGGAAAAACTGTTTTTT
V gene: TRBV7-9; D gene: TRBD1; clone size: few; J gene: TRBJ2-7; CDR3 protein: CASSPDRLEQYF; CDR3 DNA: TGTGCCAGCAGTCCGGACAGGCTCGAGCAGTACTTC
V gene: TRBV19; D gene: -; clone size: -; J gene: TRBJ1-2; CDR3 protein: CASGVGRRGYTF; CDR3 DNA: TGTGCCTCCGGCGTGGGCAGGCGTGGCTACACCTTC
V gene: TRBV7-3; D gene: TRBD1; clone size: -; J gene: TRBJ1-1; CDR3 protein: CASSSLGQGAQRIF; CDR3 DNA: TGTGCCAGCAGCTCCCTTGGACAGGGGGCACAGAGAATCTTT